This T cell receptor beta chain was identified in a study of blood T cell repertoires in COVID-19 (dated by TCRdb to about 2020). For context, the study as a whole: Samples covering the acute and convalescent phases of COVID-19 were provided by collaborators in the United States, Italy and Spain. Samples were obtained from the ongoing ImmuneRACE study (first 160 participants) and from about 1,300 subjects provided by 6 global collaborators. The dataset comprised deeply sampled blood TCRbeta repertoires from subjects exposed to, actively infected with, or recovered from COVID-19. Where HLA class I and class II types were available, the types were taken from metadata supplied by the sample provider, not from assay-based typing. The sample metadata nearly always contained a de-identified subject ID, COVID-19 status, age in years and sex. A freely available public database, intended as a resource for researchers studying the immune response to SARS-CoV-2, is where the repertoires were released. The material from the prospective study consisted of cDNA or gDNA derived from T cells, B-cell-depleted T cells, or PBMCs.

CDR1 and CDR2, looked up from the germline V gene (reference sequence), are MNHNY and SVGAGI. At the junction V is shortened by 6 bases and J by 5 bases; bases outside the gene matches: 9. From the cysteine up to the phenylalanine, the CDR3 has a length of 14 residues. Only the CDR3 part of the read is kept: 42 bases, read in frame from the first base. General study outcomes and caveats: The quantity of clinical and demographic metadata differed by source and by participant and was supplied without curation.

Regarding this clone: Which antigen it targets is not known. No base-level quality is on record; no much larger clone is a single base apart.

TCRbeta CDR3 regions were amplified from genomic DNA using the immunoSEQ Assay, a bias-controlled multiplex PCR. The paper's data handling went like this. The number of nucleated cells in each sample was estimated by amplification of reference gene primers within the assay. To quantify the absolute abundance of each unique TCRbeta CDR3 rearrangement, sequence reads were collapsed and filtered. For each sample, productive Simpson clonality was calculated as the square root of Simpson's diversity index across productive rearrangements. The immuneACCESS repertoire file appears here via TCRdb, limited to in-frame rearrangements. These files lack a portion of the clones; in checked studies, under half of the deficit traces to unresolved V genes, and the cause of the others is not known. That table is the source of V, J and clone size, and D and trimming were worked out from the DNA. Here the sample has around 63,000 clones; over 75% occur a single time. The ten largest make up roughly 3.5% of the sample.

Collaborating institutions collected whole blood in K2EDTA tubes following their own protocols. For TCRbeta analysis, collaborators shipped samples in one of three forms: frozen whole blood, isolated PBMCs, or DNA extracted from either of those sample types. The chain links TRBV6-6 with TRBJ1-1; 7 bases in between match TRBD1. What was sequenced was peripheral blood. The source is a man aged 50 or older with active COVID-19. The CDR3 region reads CASRLETGVTEAFF. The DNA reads TGTGCCAGCAGACTCGAAACAGGGGTGACTGAAGCTTTCTTT.